The entry that follows covers one T cell receptor beta chain sequence. Its antigen is unidentified. This specimen belongs to a study of T cell responses to AZD1222 COVID-19 vaccine. Background on the study: Investigators merged groups given second doses at roughly 4 or roughly 12 weeks. General study points: Most donors were white British, females outnumbered males, and clonal diversity was possibly underestimated. All repertoire sampling was performed exclusively after the peak T cell response.

Germline CDR1 and CDR2: KGHSH and LQKENI. V was shortened by 4 bases and J by 4 bases, with 16 bases between the two germline ends. This CDR3 has 16 amino acids. Assay used: immunoSEQ multiplex PCR; TCRdb lists only in-frame clones, some missing. The sample consists of about 130,000 clones, 92% of them appearing once. The starting material was peripheral blood, obtained on day 0 of AZD1222 vaccination. This receptor was taken from an adult in good health. This chain connects TRBV18 to TRBJ2-2; the D gene could be TRBD1 or TRBD2 (5 bases each). CDR3 amino acids: CASSLSGSRGTGELFF. The CDR3 coding sequence is TGTGCCAGCTCACTCTCAGGGAGTCGTGGCACCGGGGAGCTGTTTTTT.